This T cell receptor (beta chain) was recorded in a study of shared clonotypes between healthy human individuals. Whole-study results and caveats: Clonotype sharing among donors likely depends on sequencing depth. Although depth was large, rarefaction showed that sequencing of the sorted subsets was incomplete.

Some clones are missing from TCRdb's copy, which holds only in-frame ones; the method was immunoSEQ multiplex PCR. The table has around 2,000,000 clones, approximately 94% seen once. The naive CD8 subset, CD45RO-negative cells positively selected for CCR7, excluded terminally differentiated effector memory CD45RA+ cells. On this clone: Its antigen is not identified.

Germline CDR1 is MNHEY and CDR2 is SMNVEV (reference sequence). This CDR3 is built from 15 residues. J lost 3 bases, V lost 3 bases, and 4 bases had no gene match. The V gene is TRBV27, the J gene TRBJ2-1; TRBD2 aligns across 8 bases. The source material was naive CD8+ T cells from PBMCs. The TCR originated in a man aged 18 to 35 in good health. Some clones in this sample may be carry-over from other donors' samples. The CDR3 loop reads CASSFPGGGYNEQFF. CDR3 sequence (DNA): TGTGCCAGCAGTTTCCCGGGAGGGGGCTACAATGAGCAGTTCTTC.